The rows below give T cell receptor beta chains drawn from one sample of a study of T cells in Graves' hyperthyroidism and ophthalmopathy. TCRdb passed the multiplex PCR reads through MiXCR, listing each CDR3 protein once. The repertoire has hundreds of thousands of distinct CDR3 sequences, 35% to 45% of them found once; the top ten carry around 9.3%. Material: blood. The receptors originated from a man younger than 35 with Graves' hyperthyroidism. CDR3s leave out the opening cysteine and the closing phenylalanine or tryptophan. Fields, in order: J gene, V gene, CDR3 protein.

>TRBJ1-1|TRBV19
ASSPGHLNTEAF
>TRBJ2-3|TRBV25-1
ASSESLRQGGTDTQY
>TRBJ2-5|TRBV10-2
ASSGGAQETQY
>TRBJ1-1|TRBV7-6
ASTNRDTEAF
>TRBJ1-6|TRBV12-3/TRBV12-4
ASSPTGTANSPLH
>TRBJ2-3|TRBV7-2
ASSQRTGQADTQY
>TRBJ2-7|TRBV7-2
ASSLGYGSYEQY
>TRBJ2-3|TRBV7-8
ASSLERTSTDTQY
>TRBJ1-4|TRBV7-8
ASSLGGQGATNEKLF
>TRBJ1-1|TRBV20-1
SARASSNALNTEAF